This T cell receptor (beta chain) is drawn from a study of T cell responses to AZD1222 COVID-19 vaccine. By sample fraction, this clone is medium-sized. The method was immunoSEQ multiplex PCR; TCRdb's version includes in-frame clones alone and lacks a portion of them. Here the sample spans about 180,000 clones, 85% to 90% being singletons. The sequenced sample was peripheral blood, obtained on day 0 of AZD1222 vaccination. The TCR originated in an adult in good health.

The CDR3 coding sequence is TGTGCCAGCAGCCGATCAGTTTACACTGAAGCTTTCTTT. Translated: CASSRSVYTEAFF. The chain is built from TRBV11-3 and TRBJ1-1; the D is unclear. CDR3 length: 13 residues. Germline V CDR1 and CDR2: SGHNT, YENEEA. The V gene lost 5 bases and the J gene lost 3 bases, with 10 bases spanning the gap.